This TCR beta chain was identified during a study of shared clonotypes between healthy human individuals. Generated by immunoSEQ multiplex PCR, the TCRdb table keeps only in-frame clones and is missing some. The table includes 2,100,000 or so clones, approximately 94% detected once. The germline V gene has CDR1 ENHRY and CDR2 SYGVKD. This CDR3 has 16 amino acids. The trim removed 2 bases at V and 5 bases at J, leaving 4 bases unmatched. V is TRBV10-3 and J is TRBJ2-1, with TRBD2 matching over 12 bases. Source material: naive CD4+ T cells sorted from blood. Subset noted: CD45RA+ positively selected. The TCR was taken from a young man in good health. The CDR3 nucleotides read TGTGCCATCAGTGAGGGGGGGACTAGCGGGCACAATGAGCAGTTCTTC. This sequence encodes CAISEGGTSGHNEQFF.